The 10 T cell receptor beta chains listed next were all sequenced from one sample in a study of patients and donors after allogeneic stem cell transplantation. TCRdb fed the RT-PCR reads into MiXCR, producing one record per CDR3 protein. The profile shows just over 4,000 distinct CDR3 sequences, 24% of them singletons. Specimen: blood, either unsorted or a sorted T cell fraction (not recorded which). The source of these receptors is a human donor who was either an allogeneic HSCT recipient or a stem cell or donor lymphocyte infusion donor (not recorded which). It is not recorded whose cells these are; they may come from a transplant donor.

The chain couples TRBV7-2 to TRBJ2-1; the match to TRBD2 covers 11 bases. The CDR3 is made up of 15 amino acids. V lost 5 bases, J lost 6 bases, and 6 bases stayed unmatched. The germline V gene encodes CDR1 SGHTA and CDR2 FQGNSA. The CDR3 protein is CASSPSGGKGNEQFF. The CDR3 bases are TGTGCCAGCAGCCCTAGCGGGGGGAAGGGCAATGAGCAGTTCTTC.

The chain has TRBV3-1 and TRBJ1-2; 8 bases match TRBD1. Germline V CDR1 and CDR2: LGHDT, YNNKEL (reference sequence). Trimming took 1 base from V and 5 from J; bases not matched to a gene: 6. CDR3 length: 15 residues. The CDR3 region is CASSQVDRAAYGYTF. CDR3 DNA sequence: TGTGCCAGCAGCCAAGTGGACAGGGCAGCTTATGGCTACACCTTC. Full variable domain (missing parts from reference TRBV3-1 and TRBJ1-2): DTAVSQTPKYLVTQMGNDKSIKCEQNLGHDTMYWYKQDSKKFLKIMFSYNNKELIINETVPNRFSPKSPDKAHLNLHINSLELGDSAVYFCASSQVDRAAYGYTFGSGTRLTVV.

This clonotype ranks as medium-sized (0.01 to 0.1%). This sequence joins TRBV5-1 and TRBJ2-1; D gene unclear. Per the germline V gene, CDR1 is SGHRS and CDR2 is YFSETQ. This CDR3 region has 16 residues. The ends were cut back, 0 bases at V and 2 bases at J, with 12 bases in the middle. The CDR3, as DNA: TGCGCCAGCAGCTTGGCGGCCGACCCAGCCTACAATGAGCAGTTCTTC. Translation gives CASSLAADPAYNEQFF.

V usage is TRBV9 and J usage is TRBJ2-3; D is possibly TRBD1 (5 bases). From germline, CDR1 is SGDLS and CDR2 YYNGEE. This CDR3 spans 14 amino acids. The V and J ends lost 4 bases and 3 bases respectively, with 12 bases between them. The CDR3 DNA follows: TGTGCCAGCAGCAAGGGGATGAGGACAGATACGCAGTATTTT. As protein: CASSKGMRTDTQYF.

This clonotype was seen more than once but under ten times. This chain connects TRBV25-1 to TRBJ2-5; D not certain. V lost 3 bases and J lost 1, with 9 bases in between. This CDR3 contains 14 residues. Per germline, CDR1 MGHDK and CDR2 SYGVNS. Here the CDR3 DNA reads TGTGCCAGCAGTGATCGACTGGGCCAAGAGACCCAGTACTTC. Amino acids: CASSDRLGQETQYF.

This clonotype is medium-sized in the sample. The chain links TRBV27 to TRBJ1-2; D is perhaps TRBD1 (6 bases). This CDR3 spans 14 amino acids. Trimming stripped 5 bases from V and 8 bases from J, with 18 bases between. Germline CDR1 reads MNHEY; CDR2 reads SMNVEV (reference sequence). The CDR3 region has the DNA TGTGCCAGCAGTCAAGACGGACAGCCTGGAGGCTACACCTTC. This codes for CASSQDGQPGGYTF.

The V and J genes are TRBV24-1 and TRBJ2-6; D is ambiguous. Trimming stripped 9 bases from V and 3 bases from J, with 14 bases between. The germline CDR1 and CDR2 sequences are KGHDR and SFDVKD. The CDR3 runs to 15 residues. The CDR3 DNA sequence: TGTGCCACCGGGTTACTTGTAGATGGGGCCAACGTCCTGACTTTC. Protein: CATGLLVDGANVLTF.

The chain carries TRBV12-3 or TRBV12-4 and TRBJ1-2; D might be TRBD1 (6 bases). V lost 0 bases to trimming and J lost 8 bases, with 10 bases between them. The CDR3 runs to 13 residues. CDR3 region: CASSLAFGGGYTF. CDR3 sequence (DNA): TGTGCCAGCAGTTTAGCGTTTGGGGGCGGCTACACCTTC.

V is TRBV12-3 or TRBV12-4 and J is TRBJ1-1; D may be TRBD1 (5 bases). The V and J ends lost 6 bases and 1 base respectively, with 9 bases between them. The CDR3 consists of 13 residues. The chain's CDR3 is CASRGQANTEAFF. CDR3 sequence (DNA): TGTGCCAGCAGGGGGCAGGCGAACACTGAAGCTTTCTTT.

In this sample, this clonotype turned up a few times. The chain uses TRBV6-1 and TRBJ2-1, with TRBD1 matching over 8 bases. The CDR3 totals 15 residues. V shed 6 bases, J shed 1 base, and the junction held 5 bases outside the gene matches. Germline loops: CDR1 MNHNS, CDR2 SASEGT. The CDR3 spells CASRLTGDSYNEQFF. CDR3 DNA: TGTGCCAGCAGACTGACAGGGGATTCCTACAATGAGCAGTTCTTC.